A single sample is the source of the 32 T cell receptor beta chains below, sequenced in a study of post-analysis software for immune sequencing data. Study-wide points: In patients, TRBV5-6, TRBV5-1 and TRBV20-1 belonged to roughly five TRBV segments found more frequently than in controls.

For these receptors, no antigen is known. The authors incorporated unique molecular identifiers into the TCR beta cDNA libraries. TCRdb independently ran MiXCR on the PCR reads; one entry per CDR3 protein. The profile shows 740,000 or so distinct CDR3 sequences, roughly 50% of them singletons. The sample consisted of blood. The receptors shown here come from a girl aged 5-17 years with multiple sclerosis.

This chain joins TRBV6-5 and TRBJ2-1; no clear D. Germline V gives CDR1 MNHEY, CDR2 SVGAGI. Trimming stripped 1 base from V and 6 bases from J, with 10 bases between. The CDR3 has 14 amino acids. The CDR3 sequence: CASSYLANANEQFF. The CDR3 DNA reads as TGTGCCAGCAGTTACTTGGCCAATGCCAATGAGCAGTTCTTC.

This chain joins TRBV20-1 and TRBJ2-3, with D possibly TRBD1 on 5 matching bases. The CDR3 covers 12 residues. Germline V gene sequence: CDR1 DFQATT, CDR2 SNEGSKA (reference sequence). V lost 5 bases and J lost 4, with 10 bases in between. The CDR3 DNA follows: TGCAGTGCTGGCAGGGCGCCAGATACGCAGTATTTT. Residues: CSAGRAPDTQYF.

V is TRBV5-1 and J is TRBJ2-7; the match to TRBD2 covers 10 bases. V was clipped by 4 bases and J by 3 bases; unmatched bases: 16. The CDR3 loop spans 18 amino acids. Germline V CDR1 and CDR2: SGHRS, YFSETQ. CDR3 region: CASSLTIGSGGLGYEQYF. The DNA of the CDR3 is TGCGCCAGCAGCCTCACTATCGGTAGCGGGGGGCTGGGCTACGAGCAGTACTTC.

The chain couples TRBV4-1 to TRBJ2-3; D might be TRBD1 (7 bases). Germline CDR1 and CDR2: MGHRA and YSYEKL. CDR3 length equals 14 residues. The germline V and J ends were trimmed by 3 bases and 5 bases, with 12 bases remaining between them. The CDR3 protein is CASSQAGGGDTQYF. In DNA form, the CDR3 reads TGCGCCAGCAGCCAGGCAGGGGGAGGAGATACGCAGTATTTT.

The chain couples TRBV9 to TRBJ2-3; D tentatively fits TRBD1 or TRBD2 (5 bases each). Germline V gene data show CDR1 as SGDLS and CDR2 as YYNGEE. This CDR3 contains 13 residues. Between the trimmed V and J ends, which lost 3 bases and 9 bases, there was a span of 14 bases. CDR3 bases: TGTGCCAGCAGCGGACGCCCACGGGACACGCAGTATTTT. Amino acids: CASSGRPRDTQYF.

The chain employs TRBV3-1 and TRBJ2-7; 14 bases line up with TRBD2. V lost 6 bases and J lost 3; bases outside the gene matches: 4. Germline CDR1 and CDR2: LGHDT and YNNKEL (reference sequence). The CDR3 is 15 residues long. The DNA for the CDR3 is TGTGCCAGCAGAGGCGGGACTAGCGGGAGCTACGAGCAGTACTTC. Protein product: CASRGGTSGSYEQYF.

This sequence joins TRBV12-3 or TRBV12-4 and TRBJ1-1, with no clear D. V was cut by 7 bases and J by 4 bases, with 10 bases left in between. The CDR3 contains 12 residues. The CDR3 DNA is TGTGCCAGCACCATTCGGCGCACTGAAGCTTTCTTT. Its translation is CASTIRRTEAFF.

This chain joins TRBV10-3 and TRBJ2-7; TRBD1 matches at 7 bases. V was pared by 5 bases and J by 6 bases, with 10 bases of the junction left unmatched. The CDR3 is 14 residues long. Germline CDR1 and CDR2: ENHRY and SYGVKD. The DNA of the CDR3 is TGTGCCATCAGTCCGTTGGGGGACAGCGGCGAGCAGTACTTC. Protein product: CAISPLGDSGEQYF.

The V call is TRBV5-1, the J call TRBJ2-5; D is ambiguous. Trimming shortened V by 4 bases and J by 2 bases, and 15 bases separated the two germline ends. CDR3 length equals 15 residues. The germline CDR1 and CDR2 sequences are SGHRS and YFSETQ. DNA of the CDR3: TGCGCCAGCAGCACCCAGTCGGGCGTACAAGAGACCCAGTACTTC. Translation gives CASSTQSGVQETQYF.

Only a few counts were recorded for this clonotype. V gene TRBV5-7 combines with J gene TRBJ2-1; 7 bases map to TRBD2. Being an ORF, TRBV5-7 has a function that is uncertain. The CDR3 consists of 16 residues. Trimming removed 4 bases from V and 3 bases from J; junction bases left unmatched: 10. The CDR3 spells CASSPGGGRGYNEQFF. CDR3 in DNA: TGTGCCAGCAGCCCGGGAGGCGGGAGAGGCTACAATGAGCAGTTCTTC.

This clonotype was counted a few times. The V and J genes are TRBV9 and TRBJ2-3, with D possibly matching TRBD2 (5 bases). V lost 0 bases, J lost 4 bases, and 15 bases lay in between. Germline V gene data show CDR1 as SGDLS and CDR2 as YYNGEE. The CDR3 contains 16 residues. The CDR3 DNA sequence: TGTGCCAGCAGCGTAGACCCCCTAGCATTCCCAGATACGCAGTATTTT. This codes for CASSVDPLAFPDTQYF.

This chain links TRBV28 with TRBJ1-1; D gene uncertain. The length of the CDR3 is 16 residues. The germline V and J ends were trimmed by 4 bases and 4 bases, with 19 bases remaining between them. The germline V gene encodes CDR1 MDHEN and CDR2 SYDVKM. The CDR3 DNA is TGTGCCAGCAGTTCCTGGAATCCACGTGGTGGCACTGAAGCTTTCTTT. Residues: CASSSWNPRGGTEAFF.

This clonotype came up a few times. The rearrangement uses TRBV12-3 or TRBV12-4 and TRBJ2-5; 9 nucleotides agree with TRBD1. The V and J ends lost 6 bases and 5 bases, in that order; junction bases with no gene match: 7. The CDR3 loop spans 14 amino acids. CDR3 coding DNA: TGTGCCAGCAGACTAGGACAGGGGAGGGAGACCCAGTACTTC. Its protein is CASRLGQGRETQYF.

The CDR3 region is CASSVGTGTAYEQFF. The DNA for the CDR3 is TGTGCCAGCAGCGTGGGAACCGGGACAGCCTACGAGCAGTTCTTC. The chain joins TRBV9 to TRBJ2-1; 7 nucleotides agree with TRBD1. Germline V gene data show CDR1 as SGDLS and CDR2 as YYNGEE. J lost 10 bases, V lost 2 bases, and 12 bases had no gene match. This CDR3 comprises 15 residues.

This clonotype occurred a few times. The chain recombines TRBV7-2 with TRBJ2-1; TRBD2 might be the D (5 bases). Germline V gives CDR1 SGHTA, CDR2 FQGNSA. Trimming cost V 6 bases and J 4 bases, with 16 bases left between them. This CDR3 is 15 amino acids long. In nucleotides, the CDR3 is TGTGCCAGCAGTTTTAGTGGGAGAGTTTACAATGAGCAGTTCTTC. This gives the protein CASSFSGRVYNEQFF.

J is TRBJ2-7 and V is TRBV25-1, with D perhaps matching TRBD2 (6 bases). The V end lost 2 bases, the J end lost 0 bases, and 14 bases lay between the germline ends. Per germline, CDR1 MGHDK and CDR2 SYGVNS. The CDR3 has 16 residues. CDR3: CASSEAAGPSSYEQYF. In DNA, the CDR3 is TGTGCCAGCAGTGAAGCGGCGGGGCCCAGCTCCTACGAGCAGTACTTC.

This clonotype was detected many times. The chain employs TRBV2 and TRBJ2-1; 13 positions agree with TRBD2. Looked up from germline, CDR1 is SNHLY and CDR2 is FYNNEI. The V and J ends lost 6 bases and 4 bases, in that order; junction bases with no gene match: 12. The CDR3 extends over 18 amino acids. CDR3 DNA: TGTGCCAGCAGCGCATCTATTGGGACTAGCGGGAAGTACAATGAGCAGTTCTTC. Amino acids: CASSASIGTSGKYNEQFF.

There are a few counts of this clonotype. The chain is built from TRBV15 and TRBJ1-5; D remains ambiguous. The ends were cut back, 3 bases at V and 7 bases at J, with 7 bases in the middle. The CDR3 loop spans 12 amino acids. Germline CDR1 is LNHNV and CDR2 is YYDKDF (reference sequence). The CDR3 DNA is TGTGCCACCAGCAGCGGCGGGCAGCCCCAGCATTTT. Its protein is CATSSGGQPQHF.

J is TRBJ2-7 and V is TRBV20-1; D may be TRBD1 or TRBD2 (6 bases each). Germline V gives CDR1 DFQATT, CDR2 SNEGSKA (reference sequence). Trimming left V 0 bases short and J 0 bases short, with 15 bases between. CDR3 size: 16 residues. The CDR3 loop is CSARDPSRGPSYEQYF. For the CDR3, the DNA is TGCAGTGCTAGAGATCCCAGCCGGGGGCCCTCCTACGAGCAGTACTTC.

This clonotype was observed a few times. The genes are TRBV6-1 and TRBJ1-1; unclear D gene. The CDR3 extends over 13 amino acids. Trimming stripped 3 bases from V and 1 base from J, with 6 bases between. Germline values: CDR1 MNHNS, CDR2 SASEGT. CDR3 bases: TGTGCCAGCAGTGACCTGACGAACACTGAAGCTTTCTTT. This gives the protein CASSDLTNTEAFF.

This sequence joins TRBV4-1 and TRBJ2-1; weak D call: TRBD2 (7 bases). V lost 0 bases, J lost 5 bases, and 11 bases lay in between. Germline V CDR1 and CDR2: MGHRA, YSYEKL. There are 15 residues in the CDR3. The CDR3 nucleotides are TGCGCCAGCAGCCAAGATATCGGGGGGCACAATGAGCAGTTCTTC. Its protein is CASSQDIGGHNEQFF.

The chain has TRBV20-1 and TRBJ2-7, with 7 bases fitting TRBD1. The CDR3 loop spans 15 amino acids. The junction had 8 bases not matched to a gene; V was cut back by 0 bases and J by 3 bases. Germline V gives CDR1 DFQATT, CDR2 SNEGSKA (reference sequence). The CDR3, as DNA: TGCAGTGCTAGAGATTTCCTTGGGACAGACTACGAGCAGTACTTC. Translation: CSARDFLGTDYEQYF.

There are a few counts of this clonotype. CDR3 residues: CATSRVEDEQYF. DNA of the CDR3: TGTGCCACCAGCAGAGTGGAAGACGAGCAGTACTTC. V usage is TRBV15 and J usage is TRBJ2-7; D is unclear. CDR3 length: 12 amino acids. The V gene lost 1 base and the J gene lost 5 bases, with 6 bases spanning the gap. Germline V gives CDR1 LNHNV, CDR2 YYDKDF (reference sequence).

V and J are TRBV11-2 and TRBJ2-4; D not resolved. CDR3 length: 18 amino acids. The V gene's germline CDR1 is SGHAT and CDR2 FQNNGV. Trimming removed 1 base from V and 0 bases from J, with 16 bases in between. CDR3 loop: CASSLGPGRSLAKNIQYF. CDR3 nucleotide sequence: TGTGCCAGCAGCTTAGGACCCGGACGGAGTTTAGCCAAAAACATTCAGTACTTC.

The CDR3 region has the DNA TGTGCCAGCAGCTTAGTTGGGGGCATGAACACTGAAGCTTTCTTT. Residues: CASSLVGGMNTEAFF. The V call is TRBV7-8, the J call TRBJ1-1; perhaps TRBD1 as D (6 bases). Per germline, CDR1 SGHVS and CDR2 FQNEAQ. Trimming took 1 base from V and 0 from J, leaving 9 bases between them. The CDR3 totals 15 residues. Supplemented by reference TRBV7-8 and TRBJ1-1, the full variable domain reads GAGVSQSPRYKVAKRGQDVALRCDPISGHVSLFWYQQALGQGPEFLTYFQNEAQLDKSGLPSDRFFAERPEGSVSTLKIQRTQQEDSAVYLCASSLVGGMNTEAFFGQGTRLTVV.

The CDR3 DNA follows: TGTGCCAGCGCCACCCCTAGCACAGATACGCAGTATTTT. It codes for CASATPSTDTQYF. The chain links TRBV6-5 to TRBJ2-3, with no clear D. Germline CDR1 is MNHEY and CDR2 is SVGAGI. The CDR3 spans 13 residues. Between the trimmed V and J ends, which lost 8 bases and 0 bases, there was a span of 9 bases.

The chain has TRBV7-3 and TRBJ2-5; tentatively, D is TRBD2 (5 bases). The CDR3 runs to 14 residues. V lost 2 bases and J 5 bases, leaving 12 bases between the germline ends. From germline, CDR1 is SGHTA and CDR2 FQGTGA. For the CDR3, the DNA is TGTGCCAGCAGCTTAGGGCTAGCCCCGGAGACCCAGTACTTC. The encoded protein is CASSLGLAPETQYF.

The sample holds a few counts of this clonotype. The chain has TRBV6-6 and TRBJ1-2, with 11 positions matching TRBD1. The CDR3 covers 17 residues. Germline assignment: CDR1 MNHNY and CDR2 SVGAGI (reference sequence). J gave up 2 bases and V 6 bases, and 11 bases lay outside the gene matches. As DNA, the CDR3 is TGTGCCAGCAGAGCCGGTGGCGGGACAGGGGGGAACTATGGCTACACCTTC. It encodes CASRAGGGTGGNYGYTF.

The chain carries TRBV20-1 and TRBJ2-3; 9 bases are shared with TRBD1. CDR3 length: 14 amino acids. Germline CDR1 reads DFQATT; CDR2 reads SNEGSKA (reference sequence). V lost 5 bases and J lost 0; bases outside the gene matches: 3. The CDR3 loop reads CSASGQGSTDTQYF. The CDR3 coding sequence is TGCAGTGCTTCGGGACAGGGTAGCACAGATACGCAGTATTTT.

The chain combines TRBV15 with TRBJ2-3; 8 bases map to TRBD1. V shed 3 bases and J 6 bases; nucleotides not matched to a gene: 5. This CDR3 spans 14 amino acids. Germline CDR1 LNHNV, CDR2 YYDKDF (reference sequence). The CDR3, as DNA: TGTGCCACCAGCAGTGTCAGGGGGCTCGATACGCAGTATTTT. Protein product: CATSSVRGLDTQYF.

The J gene is TRBJ2-1, the V gene TRBV20-1; D possibly corresponds to TRBD2 (6 bases). V was cut by 0 bases and J by 3 bases, with 18 bases left in between. CDR1 DFQATT and CDR2 SNEGSKA come from the germline V gene (reference sequence). CDR3 size: 17 residues. This CDR3 reads CSARDSSSGLHYNEQFF. The CDR3 bases are TGCAGTGCTAGAGACAGTTCCAGTGGACTACACTACAATGAGCAGTTCTTC.

This clonotype was seen a few times. This chain links TRBV10-3 with TRBJ2-7; TRBD2 matches 11 bases. Looked up from germline, CDR1 is ENHRY and CDR2 is SYGVKD. CDR3 length: 12 residues. V was pared by 10 bases and J by 7 bases, with 6 bases of the junction left unmatched. This chain's CDR3 is CATRLAGNEQYF. The CDR3, as DNA: TGTGCCACGAGACTAGCGGGGAATGAGCAGTACTTC.